These 18 T cell receptor beta chains were sequenced from one sample in a study of T cells after yellow fever vaccination. TCRdb ran MiXCR on the 5' RACE reads and lists one entry per CDR3 protein. The sample shows a few hundred thousand distinct CDR3 sequences, less than 20% of them seen only once. This sample comprised PBMCs, obtained roughly 5 days after the first yellow fever vaccination. The receptors shown here come from a man between 18 and 35 years old who received the YFV17D yellow fever vaccine.

The chain joins TRBV4-3 to TRBJ2-7, with D possibly being TRBD2 (5 bases). The CDR3 runs 12 residues. Trimming left V 11 bases short and J 5 bases short, with 16 bases between. CDR1 and CDR2 from the germline V gene are LGHNA and YSLEER. CDR3: CAGRFTPHEQYV. For the CDR3, the DNA is TGCGCCGGGAGATTCACTCCGCACGAGCAGTACGTC.

The rearrangement uses TRBV5-1 and TRBJ2-2; TRBD2 matches 10 bases. J lost 3 bases, V lost 3 bases, and 5 bases had no gene match. This CDR3 spans 16 amino acids. The germline CDR1 and CDR2 sequences are SGHRS and YFSETQ. The CDR3 spells CASSSLAGGHTGELFF. The CDR3 DNA is TGCGCCAGCAGCTCTTTAGCGGGGGGCCACACCGGGGAGCTGTTTTTT.

J is TRBJ1-2 and V is TRBV7-6, with a weak D call TRBD1 (6 bases). The CDR3 sequence is 16 residues long. V dropped 5 bases and J dropped 4 bases, with 20 bases sitting between them. CDR1 is SGHVS, CDR2 FNYEAQ, per germline. This CDR3 reads CASSPAYRASVYGYTF. DNA for the CDR3: TGTGCCAGCAGCCCCGCTTACAGGGCATCTGTCTATGGCTACACCTTC.

This clonotype was counted only a few times. V usage is TRBV28 and J usage is TRBJ1-2, with D possibly TRBD1 on 5 matching bases. CDR3 size: 13 residues. With 3 bases removed from V and 5 bases from J, the gap between germline ends came to 10 bases. Germline V CDR1 and CDR2: MDHEN, SYDVKM. Here the CDR3 DNA reads TGTGCCAGCAGTTTCAGGGATCGGTATGGCTACACCTTC. Its protein product is CASSFRDRYGYTF.

This CDR3 reads CSVGTGGNTDTQYF. The CDR3 nucleotides read TGCAGCGTGGGGACGGGGGGGAACACAGATACGCAGTATTTT. The J gene is TRBJ2-3, the V gene TRBV29-1, with 8 bases aligning to TRBD2. The CDR3 has 14 amino acids. The germline gives CDR1 SQVTM, CDR2 ANQGSEA. The V gene end was trimmed by 6 bases and the J gene end by 2 bases; junction bases not matched to a gene: 7.

The chain links TRBV20-1 to TRBJ2-7, with 11 bases that match TRBD1. The CDR3 covers 14 residues. The trim removed 6 bases at V and 5 bases at J, leaving 9 bases unmatched. Germline CDR1 and CDR2: DFQATT and SNEGSKA (reference sequence). The CDR3 reads CSAQDRGQRDEQYF. In DNA form, the CDR3 reads TGCAGTGCCCAGGACAGGGGGCAACGGGACGAGCAGTACTTC.

The sample holds a few counts of this clonotype. V gene TRBV5-6 combines with J gene TRBJ1-2; perhaps TRBD1 as D (5 bases). The germline gives CDR1 SGHDT, CDR2 YYEEEE. The CDR3 is 14 amino acids. The germline V and J ends were trimmed by 3 bases and 5 bases, with 14 bases remaining between them. CDR3: CASSSARGGYGYTF. In nucleotides, the CDR3 is TGTGCCAGCAGCTCGGCCCGGGGCGGATATGGCTACACCTTC.

This clonotype was recorded a few times. The chain is built from TRBV7-3 and TRBJ2-7; possible D gene TRBD2, 7 bases. CDR3 length equals 17 residues. V was clipped by 6 bases and J by 4 bases, with 25 bases between them. From germline, CDR1 is SGHTA and CDR2 FQGTGA. CDR3 DNA sequence: TGTGCCAGCAGGATGGGCGGGGGCGCTGGGGTTTATTACGAGCAGTACTTC. Protein sequence: CASRMGGGAGVYYEQYF.

In this sample, this clonotype turned up a few times. The CDR3 sequence: CASSLVVGIAKNIQYF. The DNA of the CDR3 is TGTGCCAGCAGCTTAGTGGTCGGGATAGCCAAAAACATTCAGTACTTC. This chain uses TRBV11-2 with TRBJ2-4; D is possibly TRBD2 (5 bases). Germline V gives CDR1 SGHAT, CDR2 FQNNGV. This CDR3 region has 16 residues. Deletions cut 1 base from V and 0 bases from J, with 10 bases between.

The chain recombines TRBV9 with TRBJ2-3; D perhaps matches TRBD1 (6 bases). CDR1 and CDR2 (germline): SGDLS, YYNGEE. V was cut by 3 bases and J by 0 bases, with 14 bases left in between. The CDR3 is 16 residues long. DNA for the CDR3: TGTGCCAGCAGCGGGACAGTTCGGGCTAGCACAGATACGCAGTATTTT. It encodes CASSGTVRASTDTQYF.

This clonotype was detected a few times. V usage is TRBV29-1 and J usage is TRBJ2-7; TRBD1 or TRBD2 may be the D gene (5 bases each). Per germline, CDR1 SQVTM and CDR2 ANQGSEA. V lost 5 bases, J lost 0 bases, and 11 bases lay in between. The CDR3 has 13 residues. As DNA, the CDR3 is TGCAGCGTTCGCCAGGGAGACTCCTACGAGCAGTACTTC. It is translated as CSVRQGDSYEQYF.

The rearrangement joins TRBV2 to TRBJ2-1; the match to TRBD2 covers 8 bases. CDR3 length: 16 amino acids. With V trimmed by 1 base and J by 7 bases, 9 bases remained unmatched. Germline V lookup: CDR1 SNHLY, CDR2 FYNNEI. The CDR3 reads CASSEVSGGPLNEQFF. CDR3 DNA sequence: TGTGCCAGCAGTGAAGTGTCGGGGGGGCCGCTGAATGAGCAGTTCTTC.

This clonotype has only a few counts. The chain employs TRBV2 and TRBJ2-2; perhaps D is TRBD1 or TRBD2 (5 bases each). Trimming shortened V by 5 bases and J by 3 bases, and 13 bases separated the two germline ends. The germline V gene has CDR1 SNHLY and CDR2 FYNNEI. The CDR3 sequence is 15 residues long. The CDR3 coding sequence is TGTGCCAGCAGTATGATCCGGGGCCACACCGGGGAGCTGTTTTTT. Translated: CASSMIRGHTGELFF.

The chain links TRBV2 to TRBJ1-2; 8 bases agree with TRBD1. Germline V lookup: CDR1 SNHLY, CDR2 FYNNEI. This CDR3 has 12 amino acids. V gave up 10 bases and J gave up 4 bases; unmatched junction bases: 5. The CDR3 DNA reads TGTGCCACGGACAGGGAGGGCTATGGCTACACCTTC. Its protein is CATDREGYGYTF.

This clonotype was seen more than once but under ten times. The J gene is TRBJ1-6, the V gene TRBV7-9; D is possibly TRBD1 (6 bases). In germline, CDR1 is SEHNR, CDR2 FQNEAQ (reference sequence). V was trimmed by 6 bases and J by 7 bases, leaving 16 bases between them. The CDR3 runs to 15 residues. CDR3 bases: TGTGCCAGCAGTCGATTAAAGACAGGAAATTCACCCCTCCACTTT. It encodes CASSRLKTGNSPLHF.

The rearrangement uses TRBV9 and TRBJ2-3; 11 nucleotides match TRBD2. This CDR3 has 17 residues. CDR1 and CDR2 (germline): SGDLS, YYNGEE. V trimming: 0 bases; J trimming: 4 bases; junction bases outside the gene matches: 7. This CDR3 reads CASSVAIAGGSADTQYF. The CDR3 coding sequence is TGTGCCAGCAGCGTAGCCATAGCGGGGGGGAGTGCAGATACGCAGTATTTT. The full variable domain, completed using reference TRBV9 and TRBJ2-3, is DSGVTQTPKHLITATGQRVTLRCSPRSGDLSVYWYQQSLDQGLQFLIQYYNGEERAKGNILERFSAQQFPDLHSELNLSSLELGDSALYFCASSVAIAGGSADTQYFGPGTRLTVL.

This clonotype appeared a few times. The chain is built from TRBV18 and TRBJ2-3; weak D call: TRBD1 (5 bases). The germline CDR1 and CDR2 sequences are KGHSH and LQKENI. CDR3 size: 15 residues. V dropped 4 bases and J dropped 5 bases, with 16 bases sitting between them. CDR3 protein: CASSLRVGGIDTQYF. The DNA of the CDR3 is TGTGCCAGCTCACTCAGGGTCGGTGGAATAGATACGCAGTATTTT.

CDR3 coding DNA: TGTGCCAGCAGTTACGGCCACAAAGAGACCCAGTACTTC. Translation gives CASSYGHKETQYF. The chain carries TRBV6-5 and TRBJ2-5, with no clear D. This CDR3 region has 13 residues. Trimming removed 2 bases at V and 3 bases at J, with 7 bases between. Germline lookup yields CDR1 MNHEY and CDR2 SVGAGI.